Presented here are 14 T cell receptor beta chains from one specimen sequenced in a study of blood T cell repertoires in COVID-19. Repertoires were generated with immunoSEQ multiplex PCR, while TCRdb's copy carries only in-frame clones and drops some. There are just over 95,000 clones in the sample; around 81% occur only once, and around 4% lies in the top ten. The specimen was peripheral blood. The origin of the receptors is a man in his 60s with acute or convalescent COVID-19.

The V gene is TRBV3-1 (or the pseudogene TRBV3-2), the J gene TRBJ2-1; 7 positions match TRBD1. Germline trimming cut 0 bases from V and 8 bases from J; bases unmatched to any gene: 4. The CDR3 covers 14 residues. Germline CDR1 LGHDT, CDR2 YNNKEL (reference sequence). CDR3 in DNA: TGTGCCAGCAGCCAAGAGAACAGGGGCCATGAGCAGTTCTTC. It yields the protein CASSQENRGHEQFF.

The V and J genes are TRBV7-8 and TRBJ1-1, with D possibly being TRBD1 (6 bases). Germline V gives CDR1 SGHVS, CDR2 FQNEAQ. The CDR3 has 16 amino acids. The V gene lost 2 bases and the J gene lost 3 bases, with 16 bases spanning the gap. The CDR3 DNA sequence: TGTGCCAGCAGCTTATTCGGCAGGGGAGTGTACACTGAAGCTTTCTTT. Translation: CASSLFGRGVYTEAFF.

CDR3 bases: TGCGCCAGCAGCCAAGATATCGTCTACACCGGGGAGCTGTTTTTT. Translated: CASSQDIVYTGELFF. The rearrangement uses TRBV4-3 and TRBJ2-2; D gene uncertain. The germline V gene has CDR1 LGHNA and CDR2 YSLEER. The CDR3 has 15 residues. V lost 0 bases and J lost 3, with 8 bases in between.

In DNA, the CDR3 is TGTGCCTGGAGTGCCTTGACAGGGGCCACTGAAGCTTTCTTT. Protein product: CAWSALTGATEAFF. This chain connects TRBV30 to TRBJ1-1; TRBD1 matches at 8 bases. The CDR3 sequence is 14 residues long. Trimming cost V 1 base and J 4 bases; bases outside gene matches: 5. Germline V gene data show CDR1 as GTSNPN and CDR2 as SVGIG (reference sequence).

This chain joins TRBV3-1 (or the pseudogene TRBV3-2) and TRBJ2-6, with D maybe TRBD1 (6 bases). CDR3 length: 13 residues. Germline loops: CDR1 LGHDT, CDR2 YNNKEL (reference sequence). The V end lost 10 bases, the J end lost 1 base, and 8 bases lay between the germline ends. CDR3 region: CATGVSGANVLTF. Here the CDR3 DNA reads TGTGCCACAGGGGTTTCTGGGGCCAACGTCCTGACTTTC.

CDR3 residues: CASSQGAISGNTIYF. CDR3 in DNA: TGCGCCAGCAGCCAAGGAGCAATCTCTGGAAACACCATATATTTT. J is TRBJ1-3 and V is TRBV5-1; D is undetermined. This CDR3 is 15 amino acids long. Per germline, CDR1 SGHRS and CDR2 YFSETQ. V shed 4 bases and J shed 0 bases, with 11 bases lying between them.

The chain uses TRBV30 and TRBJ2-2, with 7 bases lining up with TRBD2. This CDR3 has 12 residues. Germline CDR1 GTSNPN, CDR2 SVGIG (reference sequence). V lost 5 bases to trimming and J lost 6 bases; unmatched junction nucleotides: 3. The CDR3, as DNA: TGTGCCTGGGAACGGGGGGCCGGGGAGCTGTTTTTT. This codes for CAWERGAGELFF. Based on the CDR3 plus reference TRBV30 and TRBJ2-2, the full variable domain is SQTIHQWPATLVQPVGSPLSLECTVEGTSNPNLYWYRQAAGRGLQLLFYSVGIGQISSEVPQNLSASRPQDRQFILSSKKLLLSDSGFYLCAWERGAGELFFGEGSRLTVL.

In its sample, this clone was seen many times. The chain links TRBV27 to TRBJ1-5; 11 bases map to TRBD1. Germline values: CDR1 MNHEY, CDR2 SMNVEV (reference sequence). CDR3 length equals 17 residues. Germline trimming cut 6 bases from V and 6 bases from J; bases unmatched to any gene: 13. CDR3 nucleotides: TGTGCCAGCAGCCTAGTAGGACAGGGGGCGAGAAGTCAGCCCCAGCATTTT. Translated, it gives CASSLVGQGARSQPQHF.

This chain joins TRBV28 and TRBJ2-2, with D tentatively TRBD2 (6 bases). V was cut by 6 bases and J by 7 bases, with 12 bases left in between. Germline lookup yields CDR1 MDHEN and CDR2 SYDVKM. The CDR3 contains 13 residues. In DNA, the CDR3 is TGTGCCAGCAGCGGGGAGGTGATCGGGGAGCTGTTTTTT. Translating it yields CASSGEVIGELFF. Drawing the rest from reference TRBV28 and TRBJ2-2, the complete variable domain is DVKVTQSSRYLVKRTGEKVFLECVQDMDHENMFWYRQDPGLGLRLIYFSYDVKMKEKGDIPEGYSVSREKKERFSLILESASTNQTSMYLCASSGEVIGELFFGEGSRLTVL.

CDR3 loop: CASTTRLGGSSYNEQFF. As DNA, the CDR3 is TGTGCCAGCACCACCAGACTGGGGGGAAGCTCCTACAATGAGCAGTTCTTC. This sequence joins TRBV7-9 and TRBJ2-1; a weak D match, TRBD2 (6 bases). With 7 bases removed from V and 0 bases from J, the gap between germline ends came to 19 bases. Looked up from germline, CDR1 is SEHNR and CDR2 is FQNEAQ (reference sequence). This CDR3 comprises 17 residues.

This chain's CDR3 is CASKGGQRYYNSPLHF. The CDR3 DNA follows: TGTGCCAGCAAGGGGGGACAGCGCTACTATAATTCACCCCTCCACTTT. The V call is TRBV2, the J call TRBJ1-6, with 7 bases identical to TRBD1. The V segment lost 7 bases and the J segment 3 bases; nucleotides outside the gene matches: 9. This CDR3 has 16 amino acids. CDR1 SNHLY and CDR2 FYNNEI come from the germline V gene.

The CDR3 loop reads CASSPQPTGRETQYF. DNA of the CDR3: TGTGCCAGCAGCCCTCAGCCGACAGGGAGAGAGACCCAGTACTTC. This chain links TRBV11-2 with TRBJ2-5; TRBD1 aligns across 7 bases. This CDR3 comprises 15 residues. Germline values: CDR1 SGHAT, CDR2 FQNNGV. V lost 5 bases and J lost 4; bases outside the gene matches: 10.

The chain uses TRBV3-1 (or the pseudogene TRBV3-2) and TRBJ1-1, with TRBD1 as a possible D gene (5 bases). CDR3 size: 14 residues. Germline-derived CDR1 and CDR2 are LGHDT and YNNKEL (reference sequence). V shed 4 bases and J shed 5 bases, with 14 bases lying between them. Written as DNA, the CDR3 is TGTGCCAGCAGCCGCCCGGGACTTGGGACTGAAGCTTTCTTT. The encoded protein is CASSRPGLGTEAFF.

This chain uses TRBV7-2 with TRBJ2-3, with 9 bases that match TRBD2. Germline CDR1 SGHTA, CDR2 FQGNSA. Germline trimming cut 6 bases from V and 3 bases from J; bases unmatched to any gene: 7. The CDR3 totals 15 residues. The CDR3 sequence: CASSASGIGTDTQYF. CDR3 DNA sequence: TGTGCCAGCAGTGCTAGCGGGATAGGGACAGATACGCAGTATTTT.